This entry features one T cell receptor beta chain sequence. Antigen: not known. Every sample yielded at least 6 million isolated PBMCs. Each sample provided at least 6 micrograms of extracted total RNA. Trimming pared 0 bases from V and 9 bases from J, leaving 12 bases between. The CDR3 extends over 14 amino acids. Per the germline V gene, CDR1 is MNHEY and CDR2 is SVGEGT. The sample originates from a study of blood T cells in healthy people across ages. Overall study results and limits: Comparison with aged donors showed that long-lived donors had more naive CD4+ cells and higher diversity.

For the second PCR, which ran for about 6 to 11 cycles, a sample-barcoded 5' primer and a J-beta primer mix were used. In TCRdb, the 5' RACE reads were re-called with MiXCR into one record per CDR3 protein. The data contain fewer than 800,000 distinct CDR3 sequences, 20% to 25% of them singletons. This sample was also put to use in a study of T cells of mothers and their children.

The origin of this receptor is a boy aged 5-17 years in good health. Sequencing was carried out using blood. The chain joins TRBV6-2 or TRBV6-3 to TRBJ1-3, with a weak D call TRBD1 (5 bases). The CDR3 protein is CASSYSRDAGTIYF. As DNA, the CDR3 is TGTGCCAGCAGTTACTCGAGGGACGCGGGCACCATATATTTT.